This entry concerns a single TCR beta chain. Its antigen is still unknown. These data originate in a study of long-term antiretroviral therapy in people with HIV. On the study more broadly: A decade or so separates the oldest specimens from the later 2015 immediate-ART recommendation. Findings of the study overall: An increase in diversity followed ART, yet levels stayed below transplant donor controls.

At survey level, the immunoSEQ assay was run in its v3.0 version. Profiled with immunoSEQ multiplex PCR; TCRdb holds only in-frame clones, not every one. The sample includes 20,000 to 25,000 clones, 81% of them seen just once. The CDR3 extends over 16 amino acids. Germline V gene data show CDR1 as MNHEY and CDR2 as SVGAGI. Trimming removed 0 bases from V and 8 bases from J, with 19 bases in between. The receptor's source is a man in his forties with HIV. This chain joins TRBV6-5 and TRBJ1-2; D might be TRBD1 (6 bases). Sequencing was performed on unsorted PBMCs, taken 0.1 years before starting antiretroviral therapy. CDR3 bases: TGTGCCAGCAGTTACTCGTCACAGGGTAACTTATACGGCTACACCTTC. Translation: CASSYSSQGNLYGYTF.